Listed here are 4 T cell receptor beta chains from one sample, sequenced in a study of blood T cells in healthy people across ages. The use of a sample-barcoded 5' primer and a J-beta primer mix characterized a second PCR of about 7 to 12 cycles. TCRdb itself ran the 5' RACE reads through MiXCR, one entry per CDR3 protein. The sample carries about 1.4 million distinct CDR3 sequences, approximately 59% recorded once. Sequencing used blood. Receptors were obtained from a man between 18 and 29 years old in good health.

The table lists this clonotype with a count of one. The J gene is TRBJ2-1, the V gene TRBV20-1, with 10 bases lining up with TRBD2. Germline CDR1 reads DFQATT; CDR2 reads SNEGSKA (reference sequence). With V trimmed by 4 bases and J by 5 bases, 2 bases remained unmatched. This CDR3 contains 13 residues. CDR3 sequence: CSATSGSHNEQFF. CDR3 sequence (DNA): TGCAGTGCTACTAGCGGGAGTCACAATGAGCAGTTCTTC.

The CDR3 sequence is CAISDQGLNYGYTF. As DNA, the CDR3 is TGTGCCATCAGTGACCAGGGGCTGAACTATGGCTACACCTTC. The chain has TRBV10-3 and TRBJ1-2, with D maybe TRBD1 (6 bases). The germline V gene has CDR1 ENHRY and CDR2 SYGVKD. The V end was cut by 3 bases, the J end by 2 bases, with 10 bases between. The CDR3 loop spans 14 amino acids.

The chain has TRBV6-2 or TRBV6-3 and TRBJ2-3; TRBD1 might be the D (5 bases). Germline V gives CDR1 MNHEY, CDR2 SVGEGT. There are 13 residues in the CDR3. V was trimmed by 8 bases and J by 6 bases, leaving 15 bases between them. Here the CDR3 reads CASGLSWGDTQYF. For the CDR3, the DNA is TGTGCCAGCGGGCTGTCCTGGGGCGATACGCAGTATTTT.

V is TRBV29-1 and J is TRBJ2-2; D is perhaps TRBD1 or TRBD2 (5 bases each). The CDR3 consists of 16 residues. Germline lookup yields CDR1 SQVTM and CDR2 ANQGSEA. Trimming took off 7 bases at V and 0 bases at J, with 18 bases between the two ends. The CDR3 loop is CSAHGAWFSNTGELFF. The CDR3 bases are TGCAGCGCCCACGGGGCTTGGTTCTCGAACACCGGGGAGCTGTTTTTT.